These T cell receptor beta chains were read from a single sample in a study of T cell repertoires in cytomegalovirus infection. TCRdb ran MiXCR on the reads and lists one entry per CDR3 protein. The repertoire includes 250,000 to 300,000 distinct CDR3 sequences, about 13% of them detected once, and around 8.8% sits in the top ten. Source material: PBMCs. The receptors originated from a human donor in good health (CMV status not recorded). Some clones in this sample may be carry-over from other donors' samples. Both conserved end residues are part of each CDR3. Each record gives: CDR3 protein, J gene, V gene.

CASRRTGNTEAFF	TRBJ1-1	TRBV12-3/TRBV12-4
CASGFSLGEAFF	TRBJ1-1	TRBV28
CASSPPLAGVDNEQFF	TRBJ2-1	TRBV28
CASSQPYTDTQYF	TRBJ2-3	TRBV7-8
CSVGGTGSRTQYF	TRBJ2-5	TRBV29-1
CASRPPGQKNQPQHF	TRBJ1-5	TRBV2
CASSFGYSYEQYF	TRBJ2-7	TRBV28
CASSLVTSATNEKLFF	TRBJ1-4	TRBV7-6
CASSQGFWLPQNNEQFF	TRBJ2-1	TRBV3-1
CASSPTRDRDRRIGNSPLHF	TRBJ1-6	TRBV18
CASSLFGREDTQYF	TRBJ2-3	TRBV7-3
CASSFQGQGRGEAFF	TRBJ1-1	TRBV7-2
CASSFLGNQPQHF	TRBJ1-5	TRBV7-9
CASSLRGIKETQYF	TRBJ2-5	TRBV5-1
CASSSQVRGGGELFF	TRBJ2-2	TRBV28
CASSPTDRVSNQPQHF	TRBJ1-5	TRBV6-1
CASARQGGTGELFF	TRBJ2-2	TRBV7-3
CASSYGGGAGETQYF	TRBJ2-5	TRBV19